The clone carrying this T cell receptor beta chain showed up just once. TCRdb's table, derived via immunoSEQ multiplex PCR, lists solely in-frame clones and lacks some. This table has approximately 100,000 clones, around 78% appearing once. The data were taken from a study of blood T cell repertoires in COVID-19. Germline CDR1 reads SQVTM; CDR2 reads ANQGSEA. The CDR3 has 15 residues. V lost 7 bases, J lost 2 bases, and 11 bases stayed unmatched. The receptor was derived from a woman in her sixties or seventies with acute or convalescent COVID-19. The chain employs TRBV29-1 and TRBJ2-3; 8 bases fit TRBD1. The specimen sequenced was peripheral blood. The CDR3 protein is CSAGQGRLHTDTQYF. In DNA, the CDR3 is TGCAGCGCCGGACAGGGTAGGCTTCACACAGATACGCAGTATTTT.